These 17 T cell receptor beta chains share one sample of origin, sequenced in a study of blood T cells in healthy people across ages. Together with a sample-barcoded 5' primer, a J-beta primer mix was included in a second PCR lasting about 7 to 11 cycles. MiXCR, run by TCRdb on the 5' RACE reads, gives a single entry per CDR3 protein. The table lists around 1,600,000 distinct CDR3 sequences, about 45% of them singletons. The sequencing input was blood. The source of these receptors is a young woman in good health.

This clonotype has a handful of counts. The genes are TRBV6-2 or TRBV6-3 and TRBJ2-5; the D is unclear. The better agreement between TRBJ2-7 and the DNA end casts doubt on the J call. The CDR3 is made up of 13 amino acids. The V gene's germline CDR1 is MNHEY and CDR2 SVGEGT. The CDR3 here is CASLTPRRYEQYF. The CDR3 nucleotides are TGTGCCAGCCTGACACCTAGACGCTACGAGCAGTACTTC.

In its sample, this clonotype was seen a few times. The chain carries TRBV30 and TRBJ1-2; D gene uncertain. The CDR3 loop spans 12 amino acids. Germline V lookup: CDR1 GTSNPN, CDR2 SVGIG (reference sequence). The ends were cut back, 4 bases at V and 4 bases at J, with 10 bases in the middle. The DNA for the CDR3 is TGTGCCTGGACTTTCCTGAGCTATGGCTACACCTTC. This encodes CAWTFLSYGYTF.

This clonotype has just one count. This chain joins TRBV28 and TRBJ1-5, with D possibly TRBD1 on 5 matching bases. CDR1 is MDHEN, CDR2 SYDVKM, per germline. The CDR3 is 15 amino acids. The V and J ends lost 7 bases and 2 bases respectively, with 15 bases between them. CDR3 coding DNA: TGTGCCAGCAAGGGCCGTGAGGGGCGCAATCAGCCCCAGCATTTT. Protein product: CASKGREGRNQPQHF.

This chain uses TRBV20-1 with TRBJ1-2, with a possible D match to TRBD1 (6 bases). Germline loops: CDR1 DFQATT, CDR2 SNEGSKA (reference sequence). Trimming removed 6 bases from V and 3 bases from J, with 14 bases in between. The CDR3 is made up of 13 amino acids. DNA for the CDR3: TGCAGTGCCTTCACAGGGATTGACTATGGCTACACCTTC. Amino acid sequence: CSAFTGIDYGYTF.

This clonotype has a handful of counts. The chain links TRBV6-6 to TRBJ2-7, with D possibly being TRBD2 (5 bases). The V end lost 3 bases, the J end lost 7 bases, and 10 bases lay between the germline ends. Germline V gene data show CDR1 as MNHNY and CDR2 as SVGAGI (reference sequence). This CDR3 comprises 12 residues. CDR3 bases: TGTGCCAGCAGTTATAGGTCGGGAGAGCAGTACTTC. Amino acid sequence: CASSYRSGEQYF.

This chain uses TRBV29-1 with TRBJ1-3; D is perhaps TRBD1 (6 bases). Germline values: CDR1 SQVTM, CDR2 ANQGSEA. CDR3 length: 12 residues. Trimming removed 8 bases at V and 2 bases at J, with 10 bases between. The CDR3 nucleotides are TGCAGCTCTCAGGGGACTGGAAACACCATATATTTT. This codes for CSSQGTGNTIYF.

This CDR3 reads CASSRKRESTSTDTQYF. In DNA, the CDR3 is TGCGCCAGCAGCCGCAAGCGGGAGAGCACTAGCACAGATACGCAGTATTTT. The rearrangement uses TRBV5-1 and TRBJ2-3, with 8 bases aligning to TRBD2. The CDR3 is made up of 17 amino acids. V was pared by 4 bases and J by 0 bases, with 10 bases of the junction left unmatched. CDR1 and CDR2 from the germline V gene are SGHRS and YFSETQ.

Only a few counts were recorded for this clonotype. The rearrangement joins TRBV29-1 to TRBJ2-1; 7 nucleotides align to TRBD1. The junction had 8 bases not matched to a gene; V was cut back by 1 base and J by 8 bases. The CDR3 spans 14 residues. Germline CDR1 SQVTM, CDR2 ANQGSEA. The CDR3 DNA is TGCAGCGTTGAAGGGACAGGTGTACTCGATGAGCAGTTCTTC. Encoded protein: CSVEGTGVLDEQFF.

This chain connects TRBV6-2 or TRBV6-3 to TRBJ1-5, with a weak D call TRBD1 (5 bases). V lost 5 bases and J 4 bases, leaving 12 bases between the germline ends. Germline CDR1 MNHEY, CDR2 SVGEGT. The CDR3 has 14 residues. The CDR3: CASSHRGTNQPQHF. The CDR3 coding sequence is TGTGCCAGCAGTCACCGGGGGACGAATCAGCCCCAGCATTTT.

This clonotype has more than one count but fewer than ten. The chain has TRBV20-1 and TRBJ2-5; TRBD2 agrees at 9 bases. V trimming: 1 base; J trimming: 1 base; junction bases outside the gene matches: 4. CDR3 length: 15 residues. Germline V CDR1 and CDR2: DFQATT, SNEGSKA (reference sequence). CDR3 sequence: CSARVAGGAQETQYF. For the CDR3, the DNA is TGCAGTGCTAGAGTCGCGGGAGGGGCCCAAGAGACCCAGTACTTC.

This chain joins TRBV6-2 or TRBV6-3 and TRBJ1-1; 7 positions agree with TRBD1. CDR1 is MNHEY, CDR2 SVGEGT, per germline. The CDR3 totals 14 residues. J was trimmed by 1 base and V by 7 bases; bases with no gene match: 6. The DNA for the CDR3 is TGTGCCAGCATCAAGGGACAGCCGAACACTGAAGCTTTCTTT. This encodes CASIKGQPNTEAFF.

The V gene is TRBV20-1, the J gene TRBJ2-5; D is undetermined. Germline loops: CDR1 DFQATT, CDR2 SNEGSKA (reference sequence). The germline V and J ends were trimmed by 1 base and 11 bases, with 17 bases remaining between them. The CDR3 spans 13 residues. The CDR3 DNA reads TGCAGTGCTAGAGGGCGACTGACGAATGAGCAGTACTTC. Amino acids: CSARGRLTNEQYF.

The chain is built from TRBV7-2 and TRBJ1-6; no firm D call. Germline-derived CDR1 and CDR2 are SGHTA and FQGNSA. The CDR3 spans 15 residues. Between the trimmed V and J ends, which lost 4 bases and 2 bases, there was a span of 9 bases. CDR3: CASSSTRAYNSPLHF. The CDR3 DNA reads as TGTGCCAGCAGCTCAACAAGAGCCTATAATTCACCCCTCCACTTT.

This sequence joins TRBV7-2 and TRBJ1-1; unclear D gene. The germline V and J ends were trimmed by 0 bases and 3 bases, with 8 bases remaining between them. This CDR3 has 14 amino acids. Germline V gene lookup returns CDR1 SGHTA and CDR2 FQGNSA. CDR3 DNA: TGTGCCAGCAGCTTAGCGGTCCGGGACACTGAAGCTTTCTTT. It translates to CASSLAVRDTEAFF.

This clonotype was detected a few times. The chain couples TRBV28 to TRBJ2-7; D is possibly TRBD2 (5 bases). Germline CDR1 reads MDHEN; CDR2 reads SYDVKM. The CDR3 consists of 14 residues. Between the trimmed V and J ends, which lost 4 bases and 0 bases, there was a span of 10 bases. The DNA for the CDR3 is TGTGCCAGCAGTTACCGCGGGCTCTCCTACGAGCAGTACTTC. This translates into CASSYRGLSYEQYF.

The chain couples TRBV7-6 to TRBJ1-1; a weak D match, TRBD1 (5 bases). Germline CDR1 SGHVS, CDR2 FNYEAQ. The CDR3 contains 14 residues. Trimming left V 1 base short and J 8 bases short, with 14 bases between. The CDR3: CASSLDGPGGEAFF. The CDR3 DNA reads as TGTGCCAGCAGCTTAGACGGACCTGGGGGAGAAGCTTTCTTT. Full variable domain (missing parts from reference TRBV7-6 and TRBJ1-1): GAGVSQSPRYKVTKRGQDVALRCDPISGHVSLYWYRQALGQGPEFLTYFNYEAQQDKSGLPNDRFSAERPEGSISTLTIQRTEQRDSAMYRCASSLDGPGGEAFFGQGTRLTVV.

A remark on this clonotype: One junction end does not reproduce the germline sequence, and a read error may be involved. The chain couples TRBV5-1 to TRBJ2-1; 12 bases line up with TRBD2. Germline CDR1 SGHRS, CDR2 YFSETQ. CDR3 length: 15 amino acids. The CDR3 region has the DNA TGCGTCAGCAGCTTGACTAGCGGGGGACTAGAAGAGCAGTTCTTC. Encoded protein: CVSSLTSGGLEEQFF. The entire variable domain, with the rest obtained from reference TRBV5-1 and TRBJ2-1, is as follows: KAGVTQTPRYLIKTRGQQVTLSCSPISGHRSVSWYQQTPGQGLQFLFEYFSETQRNKGNFPGRFSGRQFSNSRSEMNVSTLELGDSALYLCVSSLTSGGLEEQFFGPGTRLTVL.